These 3 T cell receptor beta chains were all obtained from the same sample, sequenced in a study of blood T cell repertoires in COVID-19. Clones were sequenced by immunoSEQ multiplex PCR, and TCRdb holds only the in-frame ones, with some missing. The repertoire has some 340,000 clones, 85% of them found once; the top ten carry 3.5% to 4%. The sample consisted of peripheral blood. The source of these receptors is a woman aged 18-29 years with acute or convalescent COVID-19.

The V gene is TRBV15, the J gene TRBJ1-1, with D uncertain. The V and J ends lost 3 bases and 2 bases respectively, with 10 bases between them. Germline-derived CDR1 and CDR2 are LNHNV and YYDKDF (reference sequence). The CDR3 extends over 14 amino acids. CDR3 nucleotide sequence: TGTGCCACCAGCAGCCACGGAGACAACACTGAAGCTTTCTTT. Its protein is CATSSHGDNTEAFF.

This clone was detected only once. V is TRBV21-1 and J is TRBJ2-7; TRBD2 reflects the table's D call only, with no check against the DNA. TRBV21-1 is a recognized pseudogene. CDR3 length: 17 amino acids. The CDR3 protein is CASSTPGLAVPTYEQYF. The DNA of the CDR3 is TGTGCCAGCAGCACCCCGGGACTAGCGGTCCCAACCTACGAGCAGTACTTC.

This clone was counted between two and nine times. The rearrangement links TRBV5-8 to TRBJ2-3; 10 bases align to TRBD2. CDR3 length equals 16 residues. V lost 0 bases to trimming and J lost 4 bases; unmatched junction nucleotides: 5. Germline CDR1 reads SGHTS; CDR2 reads YDEGEE. CDR3 nucleotide sequence: TGTGCCAGCAGCTTGGCTAGCGGGAGTGGGGCAGATACGCAGTATTTT. This encodes CASSLASGSGADTQYF.